The 30 T cell receptor beta chains listed next were all sequenced from one sample in a study of blood T cell repertoires in COVID-19. Measured with immunoSEQ multiplex PCR; TCRdb has only the in-frame clones, and not every one. The sample lists some 260,000 clones; over 65% were seen once. Sequencing was done on a sample of peripheral blood. These TCRs come from a woman older than 75 with acute or convalescent COVID-19.

The chain recombines TRBV12-5 with TRBJ1-2; 11 nucleotides match TRBD1. The CDR3 runs 15 residues. V shed 4 bases, J shed 8 bases, and the junction held 9 bases outside the gene matches. The V gene's germline CDR1 is LGHNT and CDR2 FRNRAP. The CDR3 is CASGSGQGANHGYTF. The CDR3 region has the DNA TGTGCTAGTGGTTCCGGACAGGGGGCGAATCACGGCTACACCTTC.

The chain employs TRBV28 and TRBJ2-1; TRBD1 agrees at 7 bases. The germline V gene encodes CDR1 MDHEN and CDR2 SYDVKM. V gave up 2 bases and J gave up 9 bases; unmatched junction bases: 4. This CDR3 contains 13 residues. CDR3: CASSLGRGFEQFF. CDR3 sequence (DNA): TGTGCCAGCAGTTTAGGCAGGGGGTTTGAGCAGTTCTTC.

V gene TRBV7-8 combines with J gene TRBJ2-1; D is unresolved. Germline V gene data show CDR1 as SGHVS and CDR2 as FQNEAQ. V dropped 5 bases and J dropped 9 bases, with 11 bases sitting between them. The CDR3 runs 12 residues. The CDR3 loop reads CASSRAAGEQFF. The CDR3 DNA reads TGTGCCAGCAGCCGCGCAGCAGGTGAGCAGTTCTTC.

This clone was seen only a few times. The rearrangement joins TRBV11-3 to TRBJ2-1, with a tentative D call TRBD2 (7 bases). Trimming took 0 bases from V and 0 from J, leaving 12 bases between them. Germline-derived CDR1 and CDR2 are SGHNT and YENEEA. The CDR3 contains 17 residues. CDR3: CASSLERGGSSYNEQFF. The CDR3 coding sequence is TGTGCCAGCAGCTTAGAAAGGGGGGGGTCCTCCTACAATGAGCAGTTCTTC.

CDR3 sequence reads: CASSNGLAGHTGELFF. The CDR3 bases are TGTGCCAGCAGCAATGGACTAGCGGGCCACACCGGGGAGCTGTTTTTT. The rearrangement uses TRBV11-2 and TRBJ2-2, with 11 positions matching TRBD2. With V trimmed by 5 bases and J by 3 bases, 5 bases remained unmatched. This CDR3 has 16 residues. CDR1 is SGHAT, CDR2 FQNNGV, per germline.

The J gene is TRBJ2-3, the V gene TRBV5-1; 9 bases align to TRBD1. The CDR3 runs to 15 residues. The V and J ends lost 4 bases and 0 bases, in that order; junction bases with no gene match: 3. Germline-derived CDR1 and CDR2 are SGHRS and YFSETQ. The CDR3 sequence: CASSGQGPSTDTQYF. DNA of the CDR3: TGCGCCAGCAGCGGACAGGGGCCTAGCACAGATACGCAGTATTTT.

In this sample, this clone turned up a few times. The rearrangement joins TRBV19 to TRBJ1-4; no firm D call. This CDR3 has 16 amino acids. Trimming removed 3 bases at V and 2 bases at J, with 13 bases between. CDR1 is LNHDA, CDR2 SQIVND, per germline (reference sequence). The CDR3, as DNA: TGTGCCAGTAGTATGCAGGTGGTCGGCACTAATGAAAAACTGTTTTTT. It translates to CASSMQVVGTNEKLFF.

The chain carries TRBV15 and TRBJ2-1; TRBD2 matches 7 bases. Germline V lookup: CDR1 LNHNV, CDR2 YYDKDF (reference sequence). The CDR3 is 14 residues long. Trimming removed 4 bases from V and 4 bases from J; junction bases left unmatched: 4. This CDR3 is CATSIGTIYNEQFF. CDR3 sequence (DNA): TGTGCCACCAGCATCGGGACTATTTACAATGAGCAGTTCTTC.

The chain recombines TRBV30 with TRBJ2-5; D gene uncertain. This CDR3 comprises 15 residues. The germline CDR1 and CDR2 sequences are GTSNPN and SVGIG (reference sequence). V lost 2 bases, J lost 1 base, and 14 bases lay in between. This CDR3 reads CAWSRFGGTQETQYF. The CDR3 DNA follows: TGTGCCTGGAGTCGCTTTGGCGGCACCCAAGAGACCCAGTACTTC.

The chain employs TRBV10-3 and TRBJ2-3; 9 bases align to TRBD1. The germline V gene encodes CDR1 ENHRY and CDR2 SYGVKD. The CDR3 covers 13 residues. J was trimmed by 1 base and V by 9 bases; bases with no gene match: 2. The CDR3 region has the DNA TGTGCCATACGACAGGGGGGCACAGATACGCAGTATTTT. It translates to CAIRQGGTDTQYF.

The chain couples TRBV2 to TRBJ1-3, with no clear D. Germline V CDR1 and CDR2: SNHLY, FYNNEI. This CDR3 spans 15 amino acids. Trimming removed 6 bases at V and 0 bases at J, with 12 bases between. The CDR3 sequence: CASSGTARSGNTIYF. The DNA of the CDR3 is TGTGCCAGCAGCGGTACAGCACGCTCTGGAAACACCATATATTTT.

The V and J genes are TRBV4-1 and TRBJ2-7; 10 nucleotides match TRBD2. The CDR3 runs to 17 residues. CDR1 MGHRA and CDR2 YSYEKL come from the germline V gene. J lost 4 bases, V lost 1 base, and 10 bases had no gene match. The CDR3: CASSQGLAGVRVYEQYF. The CDR3 DNA is TGCGCCAGCAGCCAAGGGCTAGCGGGAGTTCGGGTTTACGAGCAGTACTTC.

This clone was detected a few times. Other DNA sequences in the sample encode the same CDR3. V is TRBV6-5 and J is TRBJ2-2; D call uncertain. This CDR3 comprises 14 residues. The germline gives CDR1 MNHEY, CDR2 SVGAGI. Trimming removed 0 bases from V and 1 base from J, with 3 bases in between. The CDR3 DNA is TGTGCCAGCAGTTACTCGCGGAACACCGGGGAGCTGTTTTTT. Translation gives CASSYSRNTGELFF.

The V and J genes are TRBV2 and TRBJ2-1; TRBD1 matches at 8 bases. Per germline, CDR1 SNHLY and CDR2 FYNNEI. V was clipped by 5 bases and J by 2 bases; unmatched bases: 8. The CDR3 loop spans 16 amino acids. The CDR3 sequence is CASSPLDRGPYNEQFF. CDR3 coding DNA: TGTGCCAGCAGTCCGCTCGACAGGGGACCCTACAATGAGCAGTTCTTC.

The chain carries TRBV18 and TRBJ1-1; 12 bases fit TRBD1. V was clipped by 4 bases and J by 0 bases; unmatched bases: 3. The CDR3 has 16 amino acids. The germline CDR1 and CDR2 sequences are KGHSH and LQKENI. Written as DNA, the CDR3 is TGTGCCAGCTCACGGGACAGGGGGCTGGTGAACACTGAAGCTTTCTTT. Translating it yields CASSRDRGLVNTEAFF.

The chain combines TRBV11-2 with TRBJ2-1; TRBD2 matches at 7 bases. V dropped 7 bases and J dropped 1; count of bases not matched to a gene: 7. The CDR3 totals 15 residues. Germline CDR1 SGHAT, CDR2 FQNNGV. The DNA of the CDR3 is TGTGCCAGCACCACCCTAGCGGTTTCCTACAATGAGCAGTTCTTC. It is translated as CASTTLAVSYNEQFF.

The genes are TRBV28 and TRBJ1-1; D remains ambiguous. The CDR3 totals 15 residues. The V end was cut by 3 bases, the J end by 1 base, with 12 bases between. Germline V CDR1 and CDR2: MDHEN, SYDVKM. CDR3 nucleotides: TGTGCCAGCAGTTTTTTACAGCCAACGAACACTGAAGCTTTCTTT. Residues: CASSFLQPTNTEAFF.

The chain links TRBV10-3 to TRBJ2-7, with 10 bases lining up with TRBD1. Per germline, CDR1 ENHRY and CDR2 SYGVKD. V gave up 4 bases and J gave up 2 bases; unmatched junction bases: 5. This CDR3 spans 15 amino acids. The CDR3 nucleotides are TGTGCCATCAGTGGAAAGGGACAGGGGACCTACGAGCAGTACTTC. Amino acid sequence: CAISGKGQGTYEQYF.

This sequence joins TRBV10-3 and TRBJ2-3; 8 bases match TRBD2. This CDR3 has 15 amino acids. J was trimmed by 4 bases and V by 4 bases; bases with no gene match: 7. The germline CDR1 and CDR2 sequences are ENHRY and SYGVKD. The DNA for the CDR3 is TGTGCCATCAGTGCGCCGGGACTAGTCGCAGATACGCAGTATTTT. This translates into CAISAPGLVADTQYF.

The genes are TRBV3-1 (or the pseudogene TRBV3-2) and TRBJ2-7, with 14 bases lining up with TRBD2. Germline V gene lookup returns CDR1 LGHDT and CDR2 YNNKEL (reference sequence). V was clipped by 3 bases and J by 1 base; unmatched bases: 2. The length of the CDR3 is 16 residues. Written as DNA, the CDR3 is TGTGCCAGCAGCCACGGGACTAGCGGGAGATCCTACGAGCAGTACTTC. Amino acids: CASSHGTSGRSYEQYF.

The chain combines TRBV9 with TRBJ1-1, with a tentative D call TRBD1 (5 bases). The V and J ends lost 1 base and 5 bases respectively, with 12 bases between them. The germline V gene has CDR1 SGDLS and CDR2 YYNGEE. The CDR3 length is 14 residues. The DNA for the CDR3 is TGTGCCAGCAGCGTATCGTCCCGGGGGACTGAAGCTTTCTTT. As protein: CASSVSSRGTEAFF.

This sequence joins TRBV24-1 and TRBJ2-1, with TRBD2 as a possible D gene (6 bases). V was pared by 9 bases and J by 9 bases, with 17 bases between. Germline CDR1 and CDR2: KGHDR and SFDVKD. CDR3 length: 13 residues. The CDR3 sequence is CATRGDGGSEQFF. The DNA of the CDR3 is TGTGCCACCCGCGGGGATGGGGGGAGTGAGCAGTTCTTC.

This chain connects TRBV27 to TRBJ2-6, with 9 nucleotides matching TRBD1. This CDR3 is built from 17 residues. Germline values: CDR1 MNHEY, CDR2 SMNVEV (reference sequence). Germline trimming cut 5 bases from V and 4 bases from J; bases unmatched to any gene: 9. The CDR3 protein is CASSPGQGDLGANVLTF. Here the CDR3 DNA reads TGTGCCAGCAGTCCGGGACAGGGAGACCTGGGGGCCAACGTCCTGACTTTC.

The genes are TRBV30 and TRBJ1-1; D is unresolved. CDR1 is GTSNPN and CDR2 is SVGIG in the germline V gene (reference sequence). Trimming removed 0 bases from V and 0 bases from J, with 5 bases in between. CDR3 size: 13 residues. The CDR3 loop is CAWSVHLNTEAFF. In DNA form, the CDR3 reads TGTGCCTGGAGTGTACATTTGAACACTGAAGCTTTCTTT.

The chain links TRBV6-5 to TRBJ1-5, with 7 bases lining up with TRBD1. The germline gives CDR1 MNHEY, CDR2 SVGAGI. After removal of 7 bases from V and 7 bases from J, the junction contained 13 bases not matched to a gene. The CDR3 length is 15 residues. CDR3: CASKGGAGGLQPQHF. The CDR3 coding sequence is TGTGCCAGCAAGGGGGGCGCAGGGGGTTTGCAGCCCCAGCATTTT.

In its sample, this clone was seen once. The rearrangement links TRBV5-1 to TRBJ1-2; TRBD1 aligns across 8 bases. This CDR3 has 14 amino acids. Germline V gene data show CDR1 as SGHRS and CDR2 as YFSETQ. With V trimmed by 7 bases and J by 7 bases, 12 bases remained unmatched. CDR3 in DNA: TGCGCCAGCTTGGCAGGGGGCGCCGGGGGTGGCTACACCTTC. This codes for CASLAGGAGGGYTF.

The CDR3 DNA reads as TGTGCCACCAGCCCTCCCAACAGGAACACTGAAGCTTTCTTT. Translating it yields CATSPPNRNTEAFF. The V gene is TRBV15, the J gene TRBJ1-1, with unresolved D. Germline V gene data show CDR1 as LNHNV and CDR2 as YYDKDF (reference sequence). The CDR3 runs 14 residues. V was trimmed by 5 bases and J by 1 base, leaving 11 bases between them.

This clone was seen a single time. The V gene is TRBV3-1 (or the pseudogene TRBV3-2), the J gene TRBJ2-5, with D tentatively TRBD2 (6 bases). The ends were cut back, 4 bases at V and 9 bases at J, with 9 bases in the middle. Germline V gene sequence: CDR1 LGHDT, CDR2 YNNKEL (reference sequence). The length of the CDR3 is 11 residues. In DNA form, the CDR3 reads TGTGCCAGCAGCCTCCGGGACTCCCAGTACTTC. It encodes CASSLRDSQYF.

The chain has TRBV18 and TRBJ1-1, with D possibly TRBD1 on 6 matching bases. With 5 bases removed from V and 2 bases from J, the gap between germline ends came to 12 bases. The CDR3 spans 14 residues. Germline values: CDR1 KGHSH, CDR2 LQKENI. CDR3 sequence (DNA): TGTGCCAGCTCAGCCTCACAGGGTAACACTGAAGCTTTCTTT. This sequence encodes CASSASQGNTEAFF. The entire variable domain, with the rest obtained from reference TRBV18 and TRBJ1-1, is as follows: NAGVMQNPRHLVRRRGQEARLRCSPMKGHSHVYWYRQLPEEGLKFMVYLQKENIIDESGMPKERFSAEFPKEGPSILRIQQVVRGDSAAYFCASSASQGNTEAFFGQGTRLTVV.

The V gene is TRBV5-6, the J gene TRBJ1-5, with a possible D match to TRBD1 (6 bases). This CDR3 has 15 amino acids. Germline loops: CDR1 SGHDT, CDR2 YYEEEE. V gave up 2 bases and J gave up 0 bases, with 9 bases separating them. In nucleotides, the CDR3 is TGTGCCAGCAGCTTCAGGGGCGCTAGCAATCAGCCCCAGCATTTT. It encodes CASSFRGASNQPQHF.